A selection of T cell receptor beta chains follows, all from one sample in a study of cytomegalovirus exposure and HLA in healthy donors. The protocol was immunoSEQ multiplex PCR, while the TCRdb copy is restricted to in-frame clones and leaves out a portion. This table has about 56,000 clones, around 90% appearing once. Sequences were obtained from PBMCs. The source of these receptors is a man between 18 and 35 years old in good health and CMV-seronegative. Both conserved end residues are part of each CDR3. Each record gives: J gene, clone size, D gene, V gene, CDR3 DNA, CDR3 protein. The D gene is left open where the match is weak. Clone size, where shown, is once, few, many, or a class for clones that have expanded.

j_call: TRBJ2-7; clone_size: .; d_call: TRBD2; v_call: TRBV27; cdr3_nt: TGTGCCAGCTTCCCCTCGCGAGCGGGAGACTACGAGCAGTACTTC; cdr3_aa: CASFPSRAGDYEQYF
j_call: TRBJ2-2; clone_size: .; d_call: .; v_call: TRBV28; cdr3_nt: TGTGCCAGCAGTAGGGGCGGCAACACCGGGGAGCTGTTTTTT; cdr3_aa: CASSRGGNTGELFF
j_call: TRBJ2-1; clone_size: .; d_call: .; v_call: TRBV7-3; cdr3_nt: TGTGCCAGCAGCCCGGTCGGGGATGAGCAGTTCTTC; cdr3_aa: CASSPVGDEQFF
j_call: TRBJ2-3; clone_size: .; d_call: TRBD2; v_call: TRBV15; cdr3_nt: TGTGCCACCAGCAGTGGGACTAGTAGCACAGATACGCAGTATTTT; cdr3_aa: CATSSGTSSTDTQYF
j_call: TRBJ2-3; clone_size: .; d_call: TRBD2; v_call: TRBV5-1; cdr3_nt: TGCGCCAGCAGCTTGGGGTTAGCGGGAGGGCCCATCACAGATACGCAGTATTTT; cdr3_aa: CASSLGLAGGPITDTQYF
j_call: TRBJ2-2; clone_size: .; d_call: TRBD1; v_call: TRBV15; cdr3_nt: TGTGCCACCAAACAGGGGGCATCGTCCGGGGAGCTGTTTTTT; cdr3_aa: CATKQGASSGELFF
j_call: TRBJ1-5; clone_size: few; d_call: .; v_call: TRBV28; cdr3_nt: TGTGCCAGCAGTAAAAGGAGTAGCAATCAGCCCCAGCATTTT; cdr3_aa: CASSKRSSNQPQHF
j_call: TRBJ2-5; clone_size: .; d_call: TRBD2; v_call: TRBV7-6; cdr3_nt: TGTGCCAGCAGCCCCCCCTGGACTAGCGGGAGGGAGGGCCAAGAGACCCAGTACTTC; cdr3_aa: CASSPPWTSGREGQETQYF
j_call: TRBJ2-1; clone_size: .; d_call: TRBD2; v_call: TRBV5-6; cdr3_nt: TGTGCCAGCAGCTTTATTCGGGAGGGCTCCTACAATGAGCAGTTCTTC; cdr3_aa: CASSFIREGSYNEQFF
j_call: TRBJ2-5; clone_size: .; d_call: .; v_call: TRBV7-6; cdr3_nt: TGTGCCAGCAGCTTGGGGACACCTCAAGAGACCCAGTACTTC; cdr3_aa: CASSLGTPQETQYF
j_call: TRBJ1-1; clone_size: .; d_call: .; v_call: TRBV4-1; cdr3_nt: TGCGCCAGCAGCCAAGTTACACGGAACACTGAAGCTTTCTTT; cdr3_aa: CASSQVTRNTEAFF
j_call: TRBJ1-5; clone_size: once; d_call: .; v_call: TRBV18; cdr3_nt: TGTGCCAGCTCACCGGTACAGGGCGGCAATCAGCCCCAGCATTTT; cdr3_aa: CASSPVQGGNQPQHF
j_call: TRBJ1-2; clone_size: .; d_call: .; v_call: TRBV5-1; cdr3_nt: TGCGCCAGCGGGCGAGAGGGAGGTGGCTACACCTTC; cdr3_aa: CASGREGGGYTF
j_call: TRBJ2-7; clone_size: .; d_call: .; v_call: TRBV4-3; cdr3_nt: TGCGCCAGCAGCCAAGATGGCCCTGGCGAGCAGTACTTC; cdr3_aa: CASSQDGPGEQYF
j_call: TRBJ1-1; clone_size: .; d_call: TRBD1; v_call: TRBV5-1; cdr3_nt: TGCGCCAGCAGCTTGACAGGGGGTAGCACTGAAGCTTTCTTT; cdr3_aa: CASSLTGGSTEAFF
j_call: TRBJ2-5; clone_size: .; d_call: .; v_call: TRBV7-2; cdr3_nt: TGTGCCAGCAGCTTTTCTAGCCAAGAGACCCAGTACTTC; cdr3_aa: CASSFSSQETQYF
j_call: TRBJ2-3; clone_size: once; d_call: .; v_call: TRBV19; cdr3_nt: TGTGCCAGTAGCAGAACAGCGGCCGGGGCAGATACGCAGTATTTT; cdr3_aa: CASSRTAAGADTQYF
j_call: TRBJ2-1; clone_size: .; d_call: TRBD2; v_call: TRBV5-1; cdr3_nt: TGCGCCAGCAGCCTTGGACTAGCGGGCTACAATGAGCAGTTCTTC; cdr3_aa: CASSLGLAGYNEQFF
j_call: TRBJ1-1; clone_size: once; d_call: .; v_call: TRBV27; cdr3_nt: TGTGCCAGCAGTTTCCCCAGATTGAACACTGAAGCTTTCTTT; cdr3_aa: CASSFPRLNTEAFF
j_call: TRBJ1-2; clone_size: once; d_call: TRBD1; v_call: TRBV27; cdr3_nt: TGTGCCAGCAGTTCATCCGGGACAGGATATTGGGCTAACTATGGCTACACCTTC; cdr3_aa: CASSSSGTGYWANYGYTF
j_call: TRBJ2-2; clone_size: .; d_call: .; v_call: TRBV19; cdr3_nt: TGTGCCAGTAGTCCCCCGATAGGGCGGGCGAACACCGGGGAGCTGTTTTTT; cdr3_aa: CASSPPIGRANTGELFF
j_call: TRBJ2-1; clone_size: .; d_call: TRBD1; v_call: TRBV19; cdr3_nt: TGTGCCAGTAGTGCCCGGACAGGGGGCTTTAACGGTGAGCAGTTCTTC; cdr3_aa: CASSARTGGFNGEQFF
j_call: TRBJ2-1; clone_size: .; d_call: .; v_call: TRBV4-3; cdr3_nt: TGCGCCAGCAGCCAAGATTCCGGGTACAATGAGCAGTTCTTC; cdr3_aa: CASSQDSGYNEQFF
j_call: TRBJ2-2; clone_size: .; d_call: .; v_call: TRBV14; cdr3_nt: TGTGCCAGCAGCCTCGGACAGAAGAACCTGGCCGGGGAGCTGTTTTTT; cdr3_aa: CASSLGQKNLAGELFF
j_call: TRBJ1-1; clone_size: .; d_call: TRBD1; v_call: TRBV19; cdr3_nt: TGTGCCAGTAGTAAGGGGACAGGGATTATGAACACTGAAGCTTTCTTT; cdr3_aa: CASSKGTGIMNTEAFF
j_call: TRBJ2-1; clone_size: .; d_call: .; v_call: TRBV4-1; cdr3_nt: TGCGCCAGCAGCCAAGGACTCGATGAGCAGTTCTTC; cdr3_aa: CASSQGLDEQFF
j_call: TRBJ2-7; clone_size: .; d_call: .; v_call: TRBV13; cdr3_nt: TGTGCCAGCAGCTTAGATATGGGGAGCTCCTACGAGCAGTACTTC; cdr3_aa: CASSLDMGSSYEQYF
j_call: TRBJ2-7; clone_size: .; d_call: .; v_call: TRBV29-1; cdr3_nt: TGCAGCGTTGGGGGGCCAACCTACGAGCAGTACTTC; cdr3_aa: CSVGGPTYEQYF
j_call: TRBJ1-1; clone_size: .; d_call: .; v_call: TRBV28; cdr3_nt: TGTGCCAGCTACCATACGCGGGGGGCCTGGACTGAAGCTTTCTTT; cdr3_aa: CASYHTRGAWTEAFF
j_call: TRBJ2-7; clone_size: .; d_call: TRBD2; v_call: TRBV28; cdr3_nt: TGTGCCAGCAGTTTAGAGGGACTAGGGAAGTACGAGCAGTACTTC; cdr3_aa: CASSLEGLGKYEQYF
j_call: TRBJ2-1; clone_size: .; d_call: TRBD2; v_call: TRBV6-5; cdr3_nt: TGTGCCAGCAGTCACGCAGGCGGACTAGTGGCTGAGCAGTTCTTC; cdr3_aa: CASSHAGGLVAEQFF
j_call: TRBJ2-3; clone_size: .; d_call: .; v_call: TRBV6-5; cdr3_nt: TGTGCCAGCCGCGCGTCCGGGGGTAGCACAGATACGCAGTATTTT; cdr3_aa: CASRASGGSTDTQYF
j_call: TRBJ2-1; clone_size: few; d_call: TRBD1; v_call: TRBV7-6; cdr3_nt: TGTGCCAGCAGCTTAGGGACAGGGGGCCATGAGCAGTTCTTC; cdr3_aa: CASSLGTGGHEQFF
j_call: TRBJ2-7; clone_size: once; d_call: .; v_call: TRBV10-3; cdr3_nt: TGTGCCATCAGTGTCTACCAGGGGAGCTACGAGCAGTACTTC; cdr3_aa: CAISVYQGSYEQYF
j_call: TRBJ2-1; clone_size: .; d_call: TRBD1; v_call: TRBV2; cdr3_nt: TGTGCCAGCTCCGGGACAGGGGCGCTAAGGTCCTACAATGAGCAGTTCTTC; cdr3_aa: CASSGTGALRSYNEQFF
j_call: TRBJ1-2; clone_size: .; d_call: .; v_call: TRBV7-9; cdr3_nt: TGTGCCAGCAGCTTAGTTCCGGGGTCTGGCTACACCTTC; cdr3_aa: CASSLVPGSGYTF
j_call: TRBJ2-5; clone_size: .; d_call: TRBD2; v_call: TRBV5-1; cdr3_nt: TGCGCCAGCAGTTTAGGACTAGCGGGAGTAGAGACCCAGTACTTC; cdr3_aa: CASSLGLAGVETQYF
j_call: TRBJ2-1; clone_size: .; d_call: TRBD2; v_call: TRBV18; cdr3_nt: TGTGCCAGCTCCGCGGGACTAGCGGGAGATGAGCAGTTCTTC; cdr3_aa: CASSAGLAGDEQFF
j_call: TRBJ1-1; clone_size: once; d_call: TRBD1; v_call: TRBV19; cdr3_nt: TGTGCCAGTAGTATAGACGGGACAGGGGACACTGAAGCTTTCTTT; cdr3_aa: CASSIDGTGDTEAFF
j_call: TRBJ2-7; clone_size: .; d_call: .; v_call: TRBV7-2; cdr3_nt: TGTGCCAGCAGCTCTAACAGGGAGGGCTACGAGCAGTACTTC; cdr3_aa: CASSSNREGYEQYF
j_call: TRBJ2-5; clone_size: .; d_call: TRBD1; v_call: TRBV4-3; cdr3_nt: TGCGCCAGCAGCCAAGAGGGACAGGGAGAGACCCAGTACTTC; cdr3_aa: CASSQEGQGETQYF
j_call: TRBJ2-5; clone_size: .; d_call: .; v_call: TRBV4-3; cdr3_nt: TGCGCCAGCAGCCAAGAGAGGGGGAACCAAGAGACCCAGTACTTC; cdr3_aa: CASSQERGNQETQYF
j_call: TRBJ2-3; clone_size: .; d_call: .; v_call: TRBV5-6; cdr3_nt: TGTGCCAGCAGCTTGGAGGCGGCGGAGGCCACAGATACGCAGTATTTT; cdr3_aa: CASSLEAAEATDTQYF
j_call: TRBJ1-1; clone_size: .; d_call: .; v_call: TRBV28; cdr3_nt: TGTGCCAGCCATCGGACGGGACCAGGGGCTGAAGCTTTCTTT; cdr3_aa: CASHRTGPGAEAFF
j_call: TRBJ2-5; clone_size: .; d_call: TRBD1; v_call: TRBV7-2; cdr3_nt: TGTGCCAGCCGACAGGGTGCGACCCAGTACTTC; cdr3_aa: CASRQGATQYF
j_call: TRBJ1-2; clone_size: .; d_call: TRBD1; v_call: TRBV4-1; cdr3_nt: TGCGCCAGCAGCCAAGGAGGGGGCTTAAGTGGCTACACCTTC; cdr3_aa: CASSQGGGLSGYTF
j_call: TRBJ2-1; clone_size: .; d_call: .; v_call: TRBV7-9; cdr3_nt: TGTGCCAGCAGCCCTAGTTCTAGCGCGTACAATGAGCAGTTCTTC; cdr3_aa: CASSPSSSAYNEQFF
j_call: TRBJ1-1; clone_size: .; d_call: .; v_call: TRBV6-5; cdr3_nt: TGTGCCAGCAGTTACTCGTTACTAAACACTGAAGCTTTCTTT; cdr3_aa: CASSYSLLNTEAFF
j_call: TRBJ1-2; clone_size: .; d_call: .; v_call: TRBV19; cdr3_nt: TGTGCCAGTAGTATTGGGGGCGGCGGCTACACCTTC; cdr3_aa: CASSIGGGGYTF
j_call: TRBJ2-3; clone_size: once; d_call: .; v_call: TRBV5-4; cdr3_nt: TGTGCCAGCAGCTCCCTCGGGGAGGGGGAGACAGATACGCAGTATTTT; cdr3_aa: CASSSLGEGETDTQYF